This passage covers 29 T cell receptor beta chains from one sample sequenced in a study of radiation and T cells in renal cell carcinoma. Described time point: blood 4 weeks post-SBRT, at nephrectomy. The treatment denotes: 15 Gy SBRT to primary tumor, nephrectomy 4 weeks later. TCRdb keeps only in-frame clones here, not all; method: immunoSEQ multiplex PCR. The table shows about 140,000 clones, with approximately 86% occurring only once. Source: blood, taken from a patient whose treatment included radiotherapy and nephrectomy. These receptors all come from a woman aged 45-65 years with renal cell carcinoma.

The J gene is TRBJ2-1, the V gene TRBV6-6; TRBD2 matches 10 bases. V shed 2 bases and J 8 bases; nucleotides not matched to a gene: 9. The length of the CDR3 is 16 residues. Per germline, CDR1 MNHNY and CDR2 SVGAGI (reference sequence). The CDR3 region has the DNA TGTGCCAGCAGTTACCCGGAACTAGCGGGAAGTGATGAGCAGTTCTTC. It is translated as CASSYPELAGSDEQFF.

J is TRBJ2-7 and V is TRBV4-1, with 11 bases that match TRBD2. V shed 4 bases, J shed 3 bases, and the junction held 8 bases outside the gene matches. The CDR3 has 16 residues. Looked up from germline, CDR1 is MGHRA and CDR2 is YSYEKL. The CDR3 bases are TGCGCCAGCAGCCCAGGTAGCGGGAGGGCCCTCTACGAGCAGTACTTC. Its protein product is CASSPGSGRALYEQYF.

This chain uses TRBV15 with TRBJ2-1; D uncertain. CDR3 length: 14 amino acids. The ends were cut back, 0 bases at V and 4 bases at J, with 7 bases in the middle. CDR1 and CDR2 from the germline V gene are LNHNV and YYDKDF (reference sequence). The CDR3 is CATSRDPEYNEQFF. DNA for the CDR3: TGTGCCACCAGCAGAGATCCCGAATACAATGAGCAGTTCTTC.

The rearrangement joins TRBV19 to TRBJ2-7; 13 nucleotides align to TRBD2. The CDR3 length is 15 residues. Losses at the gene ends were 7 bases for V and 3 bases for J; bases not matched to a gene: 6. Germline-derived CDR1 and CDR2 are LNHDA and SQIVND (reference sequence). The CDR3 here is CASKPTSGGYYEQYF. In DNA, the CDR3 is TGTGCCAGTAAACCGACTAGCGGGGGGTACTACGAGCAGTACTTC.

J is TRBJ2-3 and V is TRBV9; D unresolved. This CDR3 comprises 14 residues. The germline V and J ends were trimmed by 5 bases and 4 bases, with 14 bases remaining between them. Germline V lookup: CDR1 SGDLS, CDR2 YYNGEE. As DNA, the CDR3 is TGTGCCAGCAGAGAAGTCGGTAGCTCAGATACGCAGTATTTT. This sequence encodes CASREVGSSDTQYF.

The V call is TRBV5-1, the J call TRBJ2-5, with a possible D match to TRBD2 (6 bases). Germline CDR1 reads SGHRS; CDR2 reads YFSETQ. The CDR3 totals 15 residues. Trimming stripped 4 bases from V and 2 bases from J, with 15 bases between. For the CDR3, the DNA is TGCGCCAGCAGCATGGTTGGGGGGAAACAAGAGACCCAGTACTTC. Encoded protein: CASSMVGGKQETQYF.

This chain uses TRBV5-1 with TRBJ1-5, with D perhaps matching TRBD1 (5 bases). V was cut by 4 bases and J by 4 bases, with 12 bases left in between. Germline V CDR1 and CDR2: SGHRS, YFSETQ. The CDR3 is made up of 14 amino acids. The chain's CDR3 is CASSVGTVNQPQHF. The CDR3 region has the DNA TGCGCCAGCAGCGTCGGGACGGTGAATCAGCCCCAGCATTTT.

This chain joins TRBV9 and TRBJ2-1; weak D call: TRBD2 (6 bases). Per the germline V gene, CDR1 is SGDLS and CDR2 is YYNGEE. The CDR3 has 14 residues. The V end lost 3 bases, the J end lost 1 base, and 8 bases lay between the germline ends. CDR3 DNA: TGTGCCAGCAGCGCGGGACTTTCCTACAATGAGCAGTTCTTC. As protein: CASSAGLSYNEQFF.

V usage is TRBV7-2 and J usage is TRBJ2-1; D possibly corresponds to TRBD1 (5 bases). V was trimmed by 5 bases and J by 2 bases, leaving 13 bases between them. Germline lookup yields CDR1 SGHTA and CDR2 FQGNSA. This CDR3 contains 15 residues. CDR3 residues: CASSHETETYNEQFF. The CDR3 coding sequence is TGTGCCAGCAGCCACGAGACAGAAACCTACAATGAGCAGTTCTTC.

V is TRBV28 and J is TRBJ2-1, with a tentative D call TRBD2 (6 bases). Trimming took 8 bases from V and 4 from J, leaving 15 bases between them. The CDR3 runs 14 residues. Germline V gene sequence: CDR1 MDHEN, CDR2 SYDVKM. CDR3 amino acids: CASGAGGRYNEQFF. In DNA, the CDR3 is TGTGCCAGCGGAGCAGGAGGGCGTTACAATGAGCAGTTCTTC. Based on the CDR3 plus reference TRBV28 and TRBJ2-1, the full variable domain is DVKVTQSSRYLVKRTGEKVFLECVQDMDHENMFWYRQDPGLGLRLIYFSYDVKMKEKGDIPEGYSVSREKKERFSLILESASTNQTSMYLCASGAGGRYNEQFFGPGTRLTVL.

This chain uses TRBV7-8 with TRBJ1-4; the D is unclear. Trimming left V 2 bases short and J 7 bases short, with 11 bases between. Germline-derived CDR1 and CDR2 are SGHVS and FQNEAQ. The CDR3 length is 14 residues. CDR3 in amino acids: CASSLKIFPEKLFF. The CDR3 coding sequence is TGTGCCAGCAGCTTAAAGATCTTCCCTGAAAAACTGTTTTTT.

CDR3 coding DNA: TGTGCCAGCAGCTTAAGTGCGGAAAAACTGTTTTTT. Its translation is CASSLSAEKLFF. The V call is TRBV7-2, the J call TRBJ1-4; no clear D. Germline CDR1 reads SGHTA; CDR2 reads FQGNSA. This CDR3 comprises 12 residues. The V end was cut by 2 bases, the J end by 8 bases, with 6 bases between.

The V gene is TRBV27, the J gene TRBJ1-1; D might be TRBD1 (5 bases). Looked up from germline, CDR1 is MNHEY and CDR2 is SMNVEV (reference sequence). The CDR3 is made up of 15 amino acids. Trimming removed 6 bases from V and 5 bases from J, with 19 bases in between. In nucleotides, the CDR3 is TGTGCCAGCAGACGTTTGGGGGATTTGGGAACTGAAGCTTTCTTT. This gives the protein CASRRLGDLGTEAFF.

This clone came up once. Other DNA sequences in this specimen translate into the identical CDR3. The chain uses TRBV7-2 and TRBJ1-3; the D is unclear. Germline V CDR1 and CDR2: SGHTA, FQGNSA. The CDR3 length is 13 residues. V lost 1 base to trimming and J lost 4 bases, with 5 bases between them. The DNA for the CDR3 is TGTGCCAGCAGCTTAGTTGGGGGAAACACCATATATTTT. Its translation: CASSLVGGNTIYF.

CDR3 DNA sequence: TGTGCCAGCAGTTTACCATATTCGACTGGGGCCAACGTCCTGACTTTC. Encoded protein: CASSLPYSTGANVLTF. The chain employs TRBV28 and TRBJ2-6; D gene unclear. Germline V gives CDR1 MDHEN, CDR2 SYDVKM. The V end lost 2 bases, the J end lost 2 bases, and 10 bases lay between the germline ends. The CDR3 runs to 16 residues.

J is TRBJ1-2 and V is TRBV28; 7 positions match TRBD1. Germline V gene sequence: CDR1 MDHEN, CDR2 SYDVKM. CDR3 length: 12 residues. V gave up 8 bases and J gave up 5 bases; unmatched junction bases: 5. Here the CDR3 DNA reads TGTGCCAGCTGGGGACAGAGATATGGCTACACCTTC. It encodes CASWGQRYGYTF.

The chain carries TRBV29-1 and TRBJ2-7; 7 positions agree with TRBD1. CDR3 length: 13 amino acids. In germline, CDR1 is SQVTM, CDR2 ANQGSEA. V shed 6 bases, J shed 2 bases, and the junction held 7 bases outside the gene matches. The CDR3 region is CSVQGGAPYEQYF. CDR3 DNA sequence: TGCAGCGTCCAAGGGGGCGCGCCCTACGAGCAGTACTTC.

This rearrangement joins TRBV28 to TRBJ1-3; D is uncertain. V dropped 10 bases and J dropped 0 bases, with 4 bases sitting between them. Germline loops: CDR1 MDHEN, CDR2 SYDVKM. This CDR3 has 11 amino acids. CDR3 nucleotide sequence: TGTGCCACCGGCTCTGGAAACACCATATATTTT. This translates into CATGSGNTIYF.

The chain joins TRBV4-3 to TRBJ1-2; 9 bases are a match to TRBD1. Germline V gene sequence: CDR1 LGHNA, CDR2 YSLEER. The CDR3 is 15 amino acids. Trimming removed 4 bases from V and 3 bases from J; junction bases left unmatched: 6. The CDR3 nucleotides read TGCGCCAGCAGCCCCGATACAGGGGGCGACTATGGCTACACCTTC. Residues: CASSPDTGGDYGYTF.

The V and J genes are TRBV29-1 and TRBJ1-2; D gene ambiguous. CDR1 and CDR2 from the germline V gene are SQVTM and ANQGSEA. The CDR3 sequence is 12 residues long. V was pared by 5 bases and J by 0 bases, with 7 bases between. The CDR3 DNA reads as TGCAGCGTTCTCGGGTCTAACTATGGCTACACCTTC. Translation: CSVLGSNYGYTF.

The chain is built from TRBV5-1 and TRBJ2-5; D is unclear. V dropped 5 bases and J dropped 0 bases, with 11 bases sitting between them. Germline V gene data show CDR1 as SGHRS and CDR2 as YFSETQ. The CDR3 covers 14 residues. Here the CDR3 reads CASRWDSYQETQYF. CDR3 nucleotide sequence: TGCGCCAGCAGGTGGGATAGCTACCAAGAGACCCAGTACTTC.

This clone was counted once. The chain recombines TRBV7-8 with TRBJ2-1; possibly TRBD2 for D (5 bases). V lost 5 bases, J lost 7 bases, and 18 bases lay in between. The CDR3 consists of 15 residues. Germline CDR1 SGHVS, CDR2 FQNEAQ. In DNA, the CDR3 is TGTGCCAGCAGCGCCAAGCGGAGAACCTGGAATGAGCAGTTCTTC. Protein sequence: CASSAKRRTWNEQFF.

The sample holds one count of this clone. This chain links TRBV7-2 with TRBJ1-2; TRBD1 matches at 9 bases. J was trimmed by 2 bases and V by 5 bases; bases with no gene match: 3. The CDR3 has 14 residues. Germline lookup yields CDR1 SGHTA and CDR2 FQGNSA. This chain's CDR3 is CASSRTGGNYGYTF. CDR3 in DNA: TGTGCCAGCAGCCGTACAGGGGGCAACTATGGCTACACCTTC. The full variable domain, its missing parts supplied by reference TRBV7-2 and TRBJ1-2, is GAGVSQSPSNKVTEKGKDVELRCDPISGHTALYWYRQSLGQGLEFLIYFQGNSAPDKSGLPSDRFSAERTGGSVSTLTIQRTQQEDSAVYLCASSRTGGNYGYTFGSGTRLTVV.

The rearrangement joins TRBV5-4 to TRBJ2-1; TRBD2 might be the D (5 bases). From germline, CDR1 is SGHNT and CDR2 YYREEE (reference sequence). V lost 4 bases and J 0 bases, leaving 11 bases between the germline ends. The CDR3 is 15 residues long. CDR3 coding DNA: TGTGCCAGCAGCCCGAGCGGAGTCTCCTACAATGAGCAGTTCTTC. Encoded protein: CASSPSGVSYNEQFF.

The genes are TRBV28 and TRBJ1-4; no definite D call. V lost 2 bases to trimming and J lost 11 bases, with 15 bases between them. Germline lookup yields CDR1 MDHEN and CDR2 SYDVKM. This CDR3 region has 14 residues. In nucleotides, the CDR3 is TGTGCCAGCAGTTTACGGACTGGTGGTTTGAAACTGTTTTTT. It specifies CASSLRTGGLKLFF.

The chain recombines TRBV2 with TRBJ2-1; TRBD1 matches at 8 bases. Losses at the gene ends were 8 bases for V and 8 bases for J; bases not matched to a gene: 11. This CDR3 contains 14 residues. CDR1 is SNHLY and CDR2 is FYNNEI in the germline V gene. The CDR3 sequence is CASQMQGARDEQFF. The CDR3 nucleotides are TGTGCCAGCCAAATGCAGGGGGCGCGGGATGAGCAGTTCTTC.

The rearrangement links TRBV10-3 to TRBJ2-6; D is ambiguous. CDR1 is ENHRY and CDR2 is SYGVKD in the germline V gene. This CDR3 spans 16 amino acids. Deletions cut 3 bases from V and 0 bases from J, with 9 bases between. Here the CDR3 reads CAISDSGGSGANVLTF. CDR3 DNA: TGTGCCATCAGTGACAGTGGTGGCTCTGGGGCCAACGTCCTGACTTTC.

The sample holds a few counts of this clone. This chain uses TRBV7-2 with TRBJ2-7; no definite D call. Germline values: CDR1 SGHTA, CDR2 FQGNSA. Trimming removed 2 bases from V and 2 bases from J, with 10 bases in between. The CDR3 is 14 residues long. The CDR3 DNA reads TGTGCCAGCAGCTTAAACCAGCGAGCCTACGAGCAGTACTTC. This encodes CASSLNQRAYEQYF.

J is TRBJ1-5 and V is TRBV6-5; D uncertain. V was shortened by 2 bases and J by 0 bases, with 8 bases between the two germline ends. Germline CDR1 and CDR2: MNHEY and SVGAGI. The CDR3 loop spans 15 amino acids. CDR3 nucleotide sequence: TGTGCCAGCAGTTACGGTGGGGATAGCAATCAGCCCCAGCATTTT. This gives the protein CASSYGGDSNQPQHF.